Following are 27 T cell receptor beta chains from one sample sequenced in a study of cytomegalovirus exposure and HLA in healthy donors. The primer mix had 60 Vbeta and 13 Jbeta primers. Only in-frame clones appear in the TCRdb table, and some are missing; sequencing was by immunoSEQ multiplex PCR. Among tens of thousands of clones, roughly 78% were seen once, and the ten largest hold 9.7%. What was sequenced was PBMCs. These receptors came from a man between 35 and 55 years old in good health and CMV-seronegative.

This sequence joins TRBV4-1 and TRBJ2-4; the match to TRBD2 covers 16 bases. The CDR3 totals 16 residues. After removal of 3 bases from V and 8 bases from J, the junction contained 4 bases not matched to a gene. CDR1 and CDR2 from the germline V gene are MGHRA and YSYEKL. The CDR3 sequence is CASSQGLAGGQDIQYF. CDR3 nucleotides: TGCGCCAGCAGCCAGGGACTAGCGGGGGGGCAGGACATTCAGTACTTC.

The J gene is TRBJ1-2, the V gene TRBV7-9; TRBD1 matches 11 bases. CDR1 SEHNR and CDR2 FQNEAQ come from the germline V gene (reference sequence). This CDR3 has 16 amino acids. V was pared by 1 base and J by 3 bases, with 4 bases of the junction left unmatched. The CDR3 loop is CASSLDGGQGDYGYTF. DNA for the CDR3: TGTGCCAGCAGCTTAGACGGGGGACAGGGGGACTATGGCTACACCTTC.

DNA of the CDR3: TGTGCCAGCAGTTTGCTCGGACAGGGGGGCGAAAAACTGTTTTTT. Its translation: CASSLLGQGGEKLFF. This rearrangement joins TRBV28 to TRBJ1-4, with 10 bases fitting TRBD1. V was pared by 3 bases and J by 8 bases, with 6 bases of the junction left unmatched. CDR3 length: 15 residues. Germline V gene data show CDR1 as MDHEN and CDR2 as SYDVKM.

The V and J genes are TRBV7-2 and TRBJ2-7; 9 bases fit TRBD2. V dropped 4 bases and J dropped 3; count of bases not matched to a gene: 1. CDR1 and CDR2 from the germline V gene are SGHTA and FQGNSA. The CDR3 is 13 residues long. The CDR3 DNA reads as TGTGCCAGCAGCTCGACTAGCGGCTACGAGCAGTACTTC. This codes for CASSSTSGYEQYF. The full variable domain, its missing parts supplied by reference TRBV7-2 and TRBJ2-7, is GAGVSQSPSNKVTEKGKDVELRCDPISGHTALYWYRQSLGQGLEFLIYFQGNSAPDKSGLPSDRFSAERTGGSVSTLTIQRTQQEDSAVYLCASSSTSGYEQYFGPGTRLTVT.

In its sample, this clone was seen once. This chain joins TRBV5-1 and TRBJ2-1; D might be TRBD2 (6 bases). CDR3 length: 16 amino acids. The V end was cut by 0 bases, the J end by 0 bases, with 10 bases between. The germline gives CDR1 SGHRS, CDR2 YFSETQ. The CDR3 DNA reads TGCGCCAGCAGCTTGGCCGGGGGTAGCTCCTACAATGAGCAGTTCTTC. It codes for CASSLAGGSSYNEQFF.

The chain has TRBV19 and TRBJ1-5; D remains ambiguous. Trimming removed 5 bases at V and 4 bases at J, with 9 bases between. The germline V gene encodes CDR1 LNHDA and CDR2 SQIVND (reference sequence). The CDR3 spans 13 residues. The CDR3 DNA follows: TGTGCCAGTAGTGATGGGGAGAATCAGCCCCAGCATTTT. It specifies CASSDGENQPQHF.

The chain employs TRBV19 and TRBJ2-2, with 9 bases that match TRBD1. Germline V CDR1 and CDR2: LNHDA, SQIVND (reference sequence). V shed 4 bases and J 5 bases; nucleotides not matched to a gene: 5. The CDR3 spans 15 residues. CDR3 residues: CASSKQGAVTGELFF. The CDR3, as DNA: TGTGCCAGTAGTAAACAGGGGGCGGTAACCGGGGAGCTGTTTTTT.

This rearrangement joins TRBV5-1 to TRBJ2-7; 8 bases line up with TRBD2. The CDR3 extends over 17 amino acids. Per the germline V gene, CDR1 is SGHRS and CDR2 is YFSETQ. V dropped 0 bases and J dropped 4; count of bases not matched to a gene: 12. As DNA, the CDR3 is TGCGCCAGCAGCTTGGTTGCTAGCGGGTCAAACTCTTACGAGCAGTACTTC. Protein product: CASSLVASGSNSYEQYF.

This rearrangement joins TRBV11-3 to TRBJ2-1; D might be TRBD1 (6 bases). The CDR3 contains 14 residues. CDR1 and CDR2 from the germline V gene are SGHNT and YENEEA. Trimming removed 5 bases from V and 4 bases from J, with 12 bases in between. Here the CDR3 reads CASSTETGYNEQFF. In DNA form, the CDR3 reads TGTGCCAGCAGCACGGAGACAGGTTACAATGAGCAGTTCTTC. Full variable domain (rest looked up from reference TRBV11-3 and TRBJ2-1): EAGVVQSPRYKIIEKKQPVAFWCNPISGHNTLYWYLQNLGQGPELLIRYENEEAVDDSQLPKDRFSAERLKGVDSTLKIQPAELGDSAVYLCASSTETGYNEQFFGPGTRLTVL.

The rearrangement joins TRBV15 to TRBJ2-5; D gene ambiguous. The CDR3 spans 13 residues. V lost 1 base and J 2 bases, leaving 5 bases between the germline ends. In germline, CDR1 is LNHNV, CDR2 YYDKDF (reference sequence). CDR3 in DNA: TGTGCCACCAGCAGAGTGACACAAGAGACCCAGTACTTC. Encoded protein: CATSRVTQETQYF.

CDR3 amino acids: CASTPMAGNSYEQYF. CDR3 coding DNA: TGCGCCAGCACCCCGATGGCGGGGAACTCCTACGAGCAGTACTTC. The genes are TRBV10-2 and TRBJ2-5; the D gene is possibly TRBD2 (6 bases). The closer fit of TRBJ2-7 to the DNA end suggests the J call may be wrong. Germline values: CDR1 WSHSY, CDR2 SAAADI. The CDR3 extends over 15 amino acids.

CDR3 coding DNA: TGTGCCAGCAGCAGTAGACAGTCATCTAACTATGGCTACACCTTC. Its translation is CASSSRQSSNYGYTF. V usage is TRBV5-6 and J usage is TRBJ1-2, with a tentative D call TRBD1 (5 bases). The V end lost 4 bases, the J end lost 0 bases, and 13 bases lay between the germline ends. The CDR3 consists of 15 residues. Germline V CDR1 and CDR2: SGHDT, YYEEEE.

The chain has TRBV5-4 and TRBJ2-5; no reliable D call. The length of the CDR3 is 13 residues. Per germline, CDR1 SGHNT and CDR2 YYREEE (reference sequence). V dropped 5 bases and J dropped 5 bases, with 13 bases sitting between them. The chain's CDR3 is CASSSLPRETQYF. The CDR3 DNA reads as TGTGCCAGCAGTTCCCTACCGAGGGAGACCCAGTACTTC. The whole variable domain, remainder taken from reference TRBV5-4 and TRBJ2-5, is ETGVTQSPTHLIKTRGQQVTLRCSSQSGHNTVSWYQQALGQGPQFIFQYYREEENGRGNFPPRFSGLQFPNYSSELNVNALELDDSALYLCASSSLPRETQYFGPGTRLLVL.

This clone was counted a single time. This rearrangement joins TRBV6-5 to TRBJ2-1; possibly TRBD1 for D (5 bases). This CDR3 is built from 11 residues. Trimming took 7 bases from V and 12 from J, leaving 13 bases between them. Per germline, CDR1 MNHEY and CDR2 SVGAGI. The CDR3 loop is CASTSSRGQFF. Written as DNA, the CDR3 is TGTGCCAGCACCTCCTCTAGGGGGCAGTTCTTC.

This clone was detected only once. V gene TRBV5-1 combines with J gene TRBJ2-7; D may be TRBD2 (6 bases). Germline values: CDR1 SGHRS, CDR2 YFSETQ. This CDR3 has 14 amino acids. Trimming shortened V by 5 bases and J by 7 bases, and 19 bases separated the two germline ends. For the CDR3, the DNA is TGCGCCAGCAGTCCTCAGGCGACCGCGGGGGAGCAGTACTTC. Encoded protein: CASSPQATAGEQYF.

This rearrangement joins TRBV18 to TRBJ2-5, with TRBD2 identical over 8 bases. The CDR3 extends over 15 amino acids. Looked up from germline, CDR1 is KGHSH and CDR2 is LQKENI. V shed 2 bases, J shed 5 bases, and the junction held 7 bases outside the gene matches. CDR3 amino acids: CASSPASGSRETQYF. In DNA form, the CDR3 reads TGTGCCAGCTCACCAGCGAGCGGGAGTCGGGAGACCCAGTACTTC.

The J gene is TRBJ2-2, the V gene TRBV7-2, with D possibly being TRBD1 (5 bases). The V end lost 2 bases, the J end lost 4 bases, and 14 bases lay between the germline ends. This CDR3 region has 16 residues. Germline CDR1 and CDR2: SGHTA and FQGNSA. For the CDR3, the DNA is TGTGCCAGCAGCTTATCCCATAGACAGACCACCGGGGAGCTGTTTTTT. The encoded protein is CASSLSHRQTTGELFF.

This chain connects TRBV18 to TRBJ2-7, with TRBD1 matching 12 bases. The CDR3 length is 15 residues. The V gene's germline CDR1 is KGHSH and CDR2 LQKENI. Unmatched junction bases numbered 8, after V lost 6 bases and J lost 5 bases. In DNA form, the CDR3 reads TGTGCCAGCTCCCAACGGGGACAGGGGGCTGACGAGCAGTACTTC. Amino acids: CASSQRGQGADEQYF.

This chain uses TRBV5-6 with TRBJ2-3; TRBD2 agrees at 11 bases. Germline-derived CDR1 and CDR2 are SGHDT and YYEEEE. V lost 4 bases, J lost 4 bases, and 8 bases stayed unmatched. This CDR3 is built from 16 residues. CDR3 in amino acids: CASSPDSGGAPDTQYF. DNA of the CDR3: TGTGCCAGCAGCCCGGATAGCGGGGGGGCCCCAGATACGCAGTATTTT.

The CDR3 loop reads CASSYRLDGTGELFF. The CDR3 DNA follows: TGTGCCAGCAGTTATAGGCTAGACGGAACCGGGGAGCTGTTTTTT. The rearrangement uses TRBV6-9 and TRBJ2-2; D gene ambiguous. CDR3 length: 15 amino acids. V lost 2 bases, J lost 5 bases, and 12 bases lay in between. CDR1 is MNHGY and CDR2 is SVAAGI in the germline V gene.

In nucleotides, the CDR3 is TGTGCCAGCACGGAGGAGCCCGGAGGCTACGAGCAGTACTTC. Amino acid sequence: CASTEEPGGYEQYF. This chain links TRBV6-5 with TRBJ2-7, with D perhaps TRBD2 (5 bases). V lost 7 bases, J lost 3 bases, and 16 bases lay in between. Germline loops: CDR1 MNHEY, CDR2 SVGAGI. This CDR3 region has 14 residues.

The rearrangement joins TRBV7-9 to TRBJ1-1, with 7 bases lining up with TRBD1. Germline V gene lookup returns CDR1 SEHNR and CDR2 FQNEAQ (reference sequence). J was trimmed by 1 base and V by 5 bases; bases with no gene match: 7. This CDR3 region has 15 residues. The CDR3: CASSPRGTANTEAFF. For the CDR3, the DNA is TGTGCCAGCAGCCCTAGGGGGACAGCGAACACTGAAGCTTTCTTT.

The count of this clone is one. The rearrangement joins TRBV2 to TRBJ2-7; the match to TRBD2 covers 11 bases. CDR1 and CDR2 (germline): SNHLY, FYNNEI. The CDR3 covers 19 residues. V lost 4 bases to trimming and J lost 5 bases; unmatched junction nucleotides: 19. The CDR3 DNA sequence: TGTGCCAGCAGTGCCTCCCGTCTTCTAGCGGGGGGCCTAGGGAACGAGCAGTACTTC. It yields the protein CASSASRLLAGGLGNEQYF. The variable domain in full, completed from reference TRBV2 and TRBJ2-7, reads EPEVTQTPSHQVTQMGQEVILRCVPISNHLYFYWYRQILGQKVEFLVSFYNNEISEKSEIFDDQFSVERPDGSNFTLKIRSTKLEDSAMYFCASSASRLLAGGLGNEQYFGPGTRLTVT.

The chain couples TRBV29-1 to TRBJ2-2; D may be TRBD1 (5 bases). Looked up from germline, CDR1 is SQVTM and CDR2 is ANQGSEA. V lost 6 bases to trimming and J lost 5 bases, with 19 bases between them. The CDR3 has 15 residues. The CDR3 loop reads CSVQGKARSTGELFF. The CDR3 nucleotides are TGCAGCGTCCAGGGTAAAGCCCGTTCGACCGGGGAGCTGTTTTTT.

V and J are TRBV28 and TRBJ1-3; 7 bases map to TRBD1. Germline lookup yields CDR1 MDHEN and CDR2 SYDVKM. This CDR3 contains 15 residues. With V trimmed by 2 bases and J by 2 bases, 3 bases remained unmatched. The CDR3 region has the DNA TGTGCCAGCAGTTTACTGGACAGGCCTGGAAACACCATATATTTT. This gives the protein CASSLLDRPGNTIYF.

The rearrangement joins TRBV25-1 to TRBJ2-2; 9 bases are shared with TRBD2. Trimming at V came to 4 bases and at J to 0 bases, leaving 9 bases not matched to a gene. This CDR3 comprises 18 residues. Germline-derived CDR1 and CDR2 are MGHDK and SYGVNS. CDR3 in amino acids: CASSVRVWTSANTGELFF. As DNA, the CDR3 is TGTGCCAGCAGTGTAAGGGTGTGGACTAGCGCGAACACCGGGGAGCTGTTTTTT.

This clone came up once. CDR3 in amino acids: CASRSQGMVYGYTF. CDR3 sequence (DNA): TGTGCCAGCAGGTCACAGGGGATGGTCTATGGCTACACCTTC. This sequence joins TRBV6-6 and TRBJ1-2; 7 nucleotides align to TRBD1. The length of the CDR3 is 14 residues. Germline CDR1 and CDR2: MNHNY and SVGAGI (reference sequence). The V and J ends lost 6 bases and 4 bases, in that order; junction bases with no gene match: 8.